Listed below are T cell receptor beta chains from one sample, sequenced in a study of cytomegalovirus exposure and HLA in healthy donors. Profiled with immunoSEQ multiplex PCR; TCRdb holds only in-frame clones, not every one. The table includes 150,000 to 200,000 clones, 62% detected once. The sequencing input was PBMCs. These receptor sequences come from a man aged 35 to 55 in good health and CMV-seronegative. CDR3s include the opening cysteine and the closing phenylalanine or tryptophan. The order of the fields is V gene, D gene, J gene, clone size, CDR3 DNA, CDR3 protein. A D gene is named only where the DNA matches it firmly. Size values are once, few and many counts, or a class for expanded clones, and some rows have none.

TRBV19	.	TRBJ2-7	.	TGTGCCAGTAGTCCGGGACTGGGGAGCGAGCAGTACTTC	CASSPGLGSEQYF
TRBV7-9	.	TRBJ1-4	.	TGTGCCAGCAGCTTAGGGACAGTGAGCGAAAAACTGTTTTTT	CASSLGTVSEKLFF
TRBV2	TRBD2	TRBJ2-5	.	TGTGCCAGCAGTCGTCGACTAGCGGGGTCTTCTGGGCAAGAGACCCAGTACTTC	CASSRRLAGSSGQETQYF
TRBV10-1	TRBD1	TRBJ2-3	few	TGCGCCAGCATATCGACAGGGCTCACAGATACGCAGTATTTT	CASISTGLTDTQYF
TRBV4-1	TRBD2	TRBJ2-7	once	TGCGCCAGCAGCCAGATGGGACTAGTCTACGAGCAGTACTTC	CASSQMGLVYEQYF
TRBV7-6	TRBD2	TRBJ2-1	.	TGTGCCAGCAGCGCAAATGGACTAGCGGGTGGCAATGAGCAGTTCTTC	CASSANGLAGGNEQFF
TRBV11-2	.	TRBJ2-6	once	TGTGCCAGCAGCTTAGATTGGAGCGATTACTCTGGGGCCAACGTCCTGACTTTC	CASSLDWSDYSGANVLTF
TRBV5-1	TRBD1	TRBJ1-2	.	TGCGCCAGCAGTCAAACAGGGGCCCTCTATGGCTACACCTTC	CASSQTGALYGYTF
TRBV2	.	TRBJ1-1	.	TGTGCCAGCAGCCGGCAGGGTATCACTGAAGCTTTCTTT	CASSRQGITEAFF
TRBV5-8	TRBD1	TRBJ2-2	few	TGTGCCAGCAGCTTGGGCAGGGGGCCGAACACCGGGGAGCTGTTTTTT	CASSLGRGPNTGELFF
TRBV29-1	.	TRBJ2-4	.	TGCAGCGCGGACAGCCTAGACATTCAGTACTTC	CSADSLDIQYF
TRBV7-2	.	TRBJ1-5	.	TGTGCCAGCAGCTTAGGGCACGGGGGCAATCAGCCCCAGCATTTT	CASSLGHGGNQPQHF
TRBV19	TRBD1	TRBJ1-5	.	TGTGCCACCTCCGGGACAGGGGGCAGTCAGCCCCAGCATTTT	CATSGTGGSQPQHF
TRBV4-1	TRBD1	TRBJ2-7	.	TGCGCCAGCAGCCAGACGCCGGGACAGGGAGTATCCTACGAGCAGTACTTC	CASSQTPGQGVSYEQYF
TRBV2	.	TRBJ2-1	.	TGTGCCAGCAGTGCGGTAGCCTCCTACAATGAGCAGTTCTTC	CASSAVASYNEQFF
TRBV18	.	TRBJ2-1	.	TGTGCCAGCTCACGCGGGACTTCTAATGAGCAGTTCTTC	CASSRGTSNEQFF